Below, 20 T cell receptor beta chains from the same sample are listed, as sequenced in a study of blood T cell repertoires in COVID-19 (dated by TCRdb to 2018 to 2021). To prepare the library, the immunoSEQ multiplex PCR assay was applied. The source is immuneACCESS, and TCRdb retained only in-frame sequences with V and J called. Part of the clones is not carried over; for the studies checked, unresolved V genes explain less than half of this, and the remainder is unexplained. For this sample the table gives tens of thousands of clones, of which over 80% were detected only once. The top ten constitute roughly 5.5% of the sample. The source material was peripheral blood. These receptors all stem from a man between 65 and 80 years old with acute or convalescent COVID-19.

The J gene is TRBJ1-3, the V gene TRBV19; 8 positions agree with TRBD1. Germline V lookup: CDR1 LNHDA, CDR2 SQIVND (reference sequence). The ends lost 6 bases at V and 0 bases at J; junction bases unmatched: 7. The CDR3 is 16 amino acids. The DNA for the CDR3 is TGTGCCAGTAGACCTCGGGACAGGTTCTCTGGAAACACCATATATTTT. Protein product: CASRPRDRFSGNTIYF.

The chain couples TRBV29-1 to TRBJ2-3; 11 bases are shared with TRBD2. The CDR3 is made up of 15 amino acids. V dropped 5 bases and J dropped 0; count of bases not matched to a gene: 4. Germline V CDR1 and CDR2: SQVTM, ANQGSEA. CDR3 in amino acids: CSVSGTSGSTDTQYF. The CDR3 DNA reads TGCAGCGTTTCTGGGACTAGCGGTAGCACAGATACGCAGTATTTT.

This chain links TRBV27 with TRBJ2-6; 9 bases match TRBD1. The germline CDR1 and CDR2 sequences are MNHEY and SMNVEV (reference sequence). Trimming at V came to 3 bases and at J to 0 bases, leaving 6 bases not matched to a gene. The CDR3 contains 18 residues. The CDR3 sequence: CASSFNRGLSSGANVLTF. The CDR3 DNA reads as TGTGCCAGCAGTTTTAACAGGGGGCTTTCCTCTGGGGCCAACGTCCTGACTTTC.

The V and J genes are TRBV7-2 and TRBJ1-1; D not resolved. This CDR3 has 13 residues. Germline assignment: CDR1 SGHTA and CDR2 FQGNSA. The V and J ends lost 4 bases and 2 bases respectively, with 8 bases between them. The CDR3 sequence: CASSSELNTEAFF. DNA for the CDR3: TGTGCCAGCAGCTCCGAACTAAACACTGAAGCTTTCTTT.

CDR3 protein: CASWGRGAENTEAFF. The CDR3, as DNA: TGTGCCAGCTGGGGCAGGGGCGCAGAGAACACTGAAGCTTTCTTT. J is TRBJ1-1 and V is TRBV11-2; tentative D call: TRBD1 (6 bases). Per germline, CDR1 SGHAT and CDR2 FQNNGV. Trimming shortened V by 8 bases and J by 1 base, and 17 bases separated the two germline ends. This CDR3 spans 15 amino acids.

The chain couples TRBV7-9 to TRBJ1-2, with TRBD1 matching over 7 bases. Germline V CDR1 and CDR2: SEHNR, FQNEAQ (reference sequence). V lost 1 base to trimming and J lost 2 bases; unmatched junction nucleotides: 1. This CDR3 comprises 14 residues. CDR3 sequence (DNA): TGTGCCAGCAGCTTAGGACAGGGAAACTATGGCTACACCTTC. Amino acids: CASSLGQGNYGYTF. Based on the CDR3 plus reference TRBV7-9 and TRBJ1-2, the full variable domain is DTGVSQNPRHKITKRGQNVTFRCDPISEHNRLYWYRQTLGQGPEFLTYFQNEAQLEKSRLLSDRFSAERPKGSFSTLEIQRTEQGDSAMYLCASSLGQGNYGYTFGSGTRLTVV.

CDR3 nucleotides: TGTGCCAGCAGCCAAGGTCCGGGAGATAATTCACCCCTCCACTTT. This codes for CASSQGPGDNSPLHF. The chain employs TRBV3-1 (or the pseudogene TRBV3-2) and TRBJ1-6; D gene uncertain. The CDR3 is 15 residues long. Germline lookup yields CDR1 LGHDT and CDR2 YNNKEL (reference sequence). Trimming took 1 base from V and 5 from J, leaving 9 bases between them.

The rearrangement joins TRBV27 to TRBJ2-3; weak D call: TRBD2 (6 bases). The CDR3 consists of 13 residues. CDR1 is MNHEY and CDR2 is SMNVEV in the germline V gene (reference sequence). V lost 5 bases and J lost 5, with 11 bases in between. The CDR3 here is CASSPWGEDTQYF. The CDR3 DNA reads as TGTGCCAGCAGTCCCTGGGGGGAAGATACGCAGTATTTT.

This clone was found once. The rearrangement uses TRBV5-1 and TRBJ2-3, with TRBD2 identical over 11 bases. Germline V CDR1 and CDR2: SGHRS, YFSETQ. V trimming: 0 bases; J trimming: 5 bases; junction bases outside the gene matches: 2. This CDR3 comprises 15 residues. The CDR3 DNA follows: TGCGCCAGCAGCTTGGGGCTAGCGGGGGGAGATACGCAGTATTTT. Its translation is CASSLGLAGGDTQYF. The whole variable domain, filled in from reference TRBV5-1 and TRBJ2-3, reads KAGVTQTPRYLIKTRGQQVTLSCSPISGHRSVSWYQQTPGQGLQFLFEYFSETQRNKGNFPGRFSGRQFSNSRSEMNVSTLELGDSALYLCASSLGLAGGDTQYFGPGTRLTVL.

This chain joins TRBV5-1 and TRBJ2-5; 12 positions match TRBD2. The trim removed 4 bases at V and 5 bases at J, leaving 6 bases unmatched. The CDR3 contains 15 residues. Germline V gives CDR1 SGHRS, CDR2 YFSETQ. The CDR3 protein is CASSERLAGAETQYF. The DNA for the CDR3 is TGCGCCAGCAGCGAAAGACTAGCGGGGGCGGAGACCCAGTACTTC.

The rearrangement links TRBV10-1 to TRBJ2-7; a weak D match, TRBD2 (5 bases). CDR1 and CDR2 from the germline V gene are WNHNN and SYGVQD (reference sequence). There are 16 residues in the CDR3. Trimming left V 0 bases short and J 2 bases short, with 14 bases between. For the CDR3, the DNA is TGCGCCAGCAGTGAGTCGGAAACTAGAGGACCCTACGAGCAGTACTTC. Amino acid sequence: CASSESETRGPYEQYF.

Remarks on this clone: The sample has other DNA sequences that encode this CDR3 too. V usage is TRBV6-5 and J usage is TRBJ2-7; maybe TRBD1 (5 bases). The germline gives CDR1 MNHEY, CDR2 SVGAGI. Trimming cost V 6 bases and J 0 bases, with 6 bases left between them. The CDR3 totals 12 residues. Here the CDR3 reads CASSRDSYEQYF. Here the CDR3 DNA reads TGTGCCAGCAGCAGGGACTCCTACGAGCAGTACTTC.

The chain couples TRBV6-5 to TRBJ2-5; 9 bases agree with TRBD1. The junction had 7 bases not matched to a gene; V was cut back by 10 bases and J by 1 base. CDR3 length: 14 residues. CDR1 and CDR2 (germline): MNHEY, SVGAGI. CDR3 DNA: TGTGCCACCGGGAGACAGGGGGGCCAAGAGACCCAGTACTTC. It codes for CATGRQGGQETQYF.

The genes are TRBV19 and TRBJ1-6; 7 bases line up with TRBD1. The germline V gene encodes CDR1 LNHDA and CDR2 SQIVND (reference sequence). Germline trimming cut 4 bases from V and 0 bases from J; bases unmatched to any gene: 6. The CDR3 runs to 17 residues. The CDR3 bases are TGTGCCAGTAGTACTACAGGGGTCCACTCCTATAATTCACCCCTCCACTTT. Protein product: CASSTTGVHSYNSPLHF.

J is TRBJ2-7 and V is TRBV20-1; 8 positions match TRBD2. CDR1 and CDR2 from the germline V gene are DFQATT and SNEGSKA (reference sequence). V dropped 3 bases and J dropped 5; count of bases not matched to a gene: 9. This CDR3 has 14 residues. The CDR3 region is CSASTGTRVHEQYF. CDR3 nucleotide sequence: TGCAGTGCTAGTACCGGGACTAGGGTCCACGAGCAGTACTTC.

The CDR3, as DNA: TGTGCCAGCAGCATTACAGGGGATTCGAACACTGAAGCTTTCTTT. Its protein product is CASSITGDSNTEAFF. The chain links TRBV7-9 to TRBJ1-1; 7 bases map to TRBD1. The V gene's germline CDR1 is SEHNR and CDR2 FQNEAQ (reference sequence). V lost 5 bases to trimming and J lost 1 base; unmatched junction nucleotides: 7. This CDR3 region has 15 residues.

This clone was picked up one time. The chain uses TRBV7-2 and TRBJ1-5; D possibly corresponds to TRBD1 (6 bases). Trimming cost V 5 bases and J 5 bases, with 10 bases left between them. This CDR3 has 13 amino acids. The germline gives CDR1 SGHTA, CDR2 FQGNSA. The CDR3 here is CASSNPGDQPQHF. The CDR3 nucleotides are TGTGCCAGCAGCAACCCAGGGGATCAGCCCCAGCATTTT.

This rearrangement joins TRBV7-9 to TRBJ2-5; TRBD1 matches 8 bases. The germline gives CDR1 SEHNR, CDR2 FQNEAQ (reference sequence). CDR3 length: 15 amino acids. J lost 5 bases, V lost 5 bases, and 10 bases had no gene match. In DNA, the CDR3 is TGTGCCAGCAGCCCTACCGACAGGGGTTGGGAGACCCAGTACTTC. Translation gives CASSPTDRGWETQYF.

The J gene is TRBJ2-7, the V gene TRBV5-1; D may be TRBD1 (5 bases). Germline V gene data show CDR1 as SGHRS and CDR2 as YFSETQ. The CDR3 loop spans 15 amino acids. Trimming stripped 4 bases from V and 1 base from J, with 15 bases between. The CDR3: CASSPLRQGSYEQYF. The CDR3 nucleotides read TGCGCCAGCAGCCCATTGCGGCAGGGTTCCTACGAGCAGTACTTC.

The table lists this clone with a few counts. J is TRBJ2-3 and V is TRBV10-3; D is uncertain. Germline V gene sequence: CDR1 ENHRY, CDR2 SYGVKD. This CDR3 comprises 13 residues. V was shortened by 7 bases and J by 1 base, with 9 bases between the two germline ends. The chain's CDR3 is CAIMREGTDTQYF. Written as DNA, the CDR3 is TGTGCCATCATGCGCGAAGGCACAGATACGCAGTATTTT.